These 15 T cell receptor beta chains share one sample of origin, sequenced in a study of T cells in Graves' hyperthyroidism and ophthalmopathy. Amplified TCR beta CDR3 regions derived from RNA transcripts. In the first-round RT-PCR of the TCR CDR3, the HTBI primer set was used. TCRdb analysed the multiplex PCR reads with MiXCR anew, one entry per CDR3 protein. The sample records roughly 420,000 distinct CDR3 sequences, approximately 14% being singletons. The sequenced material came from blood. These receptor sequences come from a woman between 18 and 29 years old with Graves' hyperthyroidism.

This chain links TRBV19 with TRBJ1-1; 7 nucleotides agree with TRBD1. The CDR3 runs to 16 residues. Unmatched junction bases numbered 9, after V lost 4 bases and J lost 1 base. Germline V gene data show CDR1 as LNHDA and CDR2 as SQIVND (reference sequence). The DNA for the CDR3 is TGTGCCAGTAGTACGCCTCTCTACAGGGGGAACACTGAAGCTTTCTTT. Its protein product is CASSTPLYRGNTEAFF.

This clonotype was detected ten times or more. The chain carries TRBV30 and TRBJ2-3; no reliable D call. This CDR3 has 12 residues. In germline, CDR1 is GTSNPN, CDR2 SVGIG (reference sequence). Trimming took 3 bases from V and 7 from J, leaving 11 bases between them. Here the CDR3 DNA reads TGTGCCTGGAGCCCTAACTCCAATACGCAGTATTTT. Encoded protein: CAWSPNSNTQYF.

J is TRBJ1-4 and V is TRBV5-1; D may be TRBD1 (6 bases). With 4 bases removed from V and 0 bases from J, the gap between germline ends came to 13 bases. Germline assignment: CDR1 SGHRS and CDR2 YFSETQ. The CDR3 has 16 amino acids. CDR3 bases: TGCGCCAGCAGCCCGGGGACATCTACAACTAATGAAAAACTGTTTTTT. Translation: CASSPGTSTTNEKLFF.

This clonotype appeared many times. The chain joins TRBV27 to TRBJ2-5, with no clear D. In germline, CDR1 is MNHEY, CDR2 SMNVEV (reference sequence). The CDR3 loop spans 15 amino acids. V dropped 4 bases and J dropped 4 bases, with 16 bases sitting between them. The chain's CDR3 is CASSSHRAMGETQYF. The CDR3 bases are TGTGCCAGCAGTTCACATAGGGCCATGGGAGAGACCCAGTACTTC.

There are a few counts of this clonotype. Germline and junction disagree at one end, which may indicate a read error. V usage is TRBV5-1 and J usage is TRBJ2-2; the match to TRBD1 covers 11 bases. The CDR3 consists of 17 residues. Germline lookup yields CDR1 SGHRS and CDR2 YFSETQ. CDR3 in DNA: TGCGCCAGCAGCTTGGAGGGACAGGGGGTGAGCACCGGGGAGCTGTCTTTT. As protein: CASSLEGQGVSTGELSF.

This clonotype was detected many times. The V and J genes are TRBV11-2 and TRBJ2-7, with 9 bases identical to TRBD2. The CDR3 is made up of 16 amino acids. Germline values: CDR1 SGHAT, CDR2 FQNNGV. The trim removed 1 base at V and 0 bases at J, leaving 4 bases unmatched. The DNA for the CDR3 is TGTGCCAGCAGCTTAGGACTAGCGGTTAGCTCCTACGAGCAGTACTTC. Its translation: CASSLGLAVSSYEQYF. The full variable domain, in which reference TRBV11-2 and TRBJ2-7 provide the parts outside the CDR3, is EAGVAQSPRYKIIEKRQSVAFWCNPISGHATLYWYQQILGQGPKLLIQFQNNGVVDDSQLPKDRFSAERLKGVDSTLKIQPAKLEDSAVYLCASSLGLAVSSYEQYFGPGTRLTVT.

V and J are TRBV5-5 and TRBJ2-2; 9 bases fit TRBD2. This CDR3 region has 16 residues. After removal of 3 bases from V and 1 base from J, the junction contained 4 bases not matched to a gene. CDR1 and CDR2 (germline): SGHKS, YYEKEE (reference sequence). CDR3 sequence reads: CASSSAGGKNTGELFF. The DNA for the CDR3 is TGTGCCAGCAGCTCCGCGGGGGGGAAGAACACCGGGGAGCTGTTTTTT.

This clonotype was recorded only once. The chain joins TRBV7-9 to TRBJ2-7; D possibly corresponds to TRBD2 (5 bases). CDR3 length: 15 amino acids. The germline V gene has CDR1 SEHNR and CDR2 FQNEAQ (reference sequence). Trimming left V 4 bases short and J 1 base short, with 14 bases between. The CDR3 here is CASSSPYTSSYEQYF. CDR3 nucleotide sequence: TGTGCCAGCAGCTCCCCTTACACTAGTTCCTACGAGCAGTACTTC.

The V call is TRBV25-1, the J call TRBJ2-3, with TRBD1 matching 9 bases. Germline trimming cut 4 bases from V and 1 base from J; bases unmatched to any gene: 6. Germline assignment: CDR1 MGHDK and CDR2 SYGVNS. This CDR3 spans 16 amino acids. In nucleotides, the CDR3 is TGTGCCAGCAGTGCCTCCAGGACAGGGGGCACAGATACGCAGTATTTT. It is translated as CASSASRTGGTDTQYF.

In this sample, this clonotype turned up many times. V and J are TRBV2 and TRBJ2-5, with D perhaps matching TRBD2 (6 bases). The CDR3 loop spans 15 amino acids. CDR1 is SNHLY and CDR2 is FYNNEI in the germline V gene. V was cut by 8 bases and J by 5 bases, with 21 bases left in between. The CDR3 region is CASGFTGEGVETQYF. As DNA, the CDR3 is TGTGCCAGCGGGTTTACGGGAGAGGGAGTGGAGACCCAGTACTTC.

The table lists this clonotype with many counts. The chain uses TRBV7-9 and TRBJ2-3; 7 positions agree with TRBD1. V lost 3 bases and J lost 6; bases outside the gene matches: 6. The CDR3 covers 14 residues. Germline V gene lookup returns CDR1 SEHNR and CDR2 FQNEAQ (reference sequence). The CDR3 spells CASSLGQPDDTQYF. The CDR3 DNA follows: TGTGCCAGCAGCTTGGGACAGCCCGATGATACGCAGTATTTT.

This clonotype was observed many times. The J gene is TRBJ1-5, the V gene TRBV7-6, with D unresolved. The CDR3 extends over 13 amino acids. V was trimmed by 0 bases and J by 4 bases, leaving 4 bases between them. The germline CDR1 and CDR2 sequences are SGHVS and FNYEAQ. The CDR3 nucleotides read TGTGCCAGCAGCTTAGCGCGGAATCAGCCCCAGCATTTT. It encodes CASSLARNQPQHF.

This clonotype was seen at least ten times. V gene TRBV6-1 combines with J gene TRBJ2-1; 10 nucleotides align to TRBD1. J was trimmed by 8 bases and V by 4 bases; bases with no gene match: 2. Germline V gene sequence: CDR1 MNHNS, CDR2 SASEGT. This CDR3 contains 13 residues. CDR3 in DNA: TGTGCCAGCAGTGCGACAGGGGGCCATGAGCAGTTCTTC. Translation: CASSATGGHEQFF.

This clonotype was observed a few times. The chain carries TRBV29-1 and TRBJ2-3; TRBD2 agrees at 7 bases. The CDR3 consists of 15 residues. CDR1 is SQVTM and CDR2 is ANQGSEA in the germline V gene. Trimming at V came to 5 bases and at J to 3 bases, leaving 11 bases not matched to a gene. The CDR3 is CSVQVLAQGTDTQYF. The CDR3 DNA reads as TGCAGCGTTCAAGTACTAGCGCAAGGAACAGATACGCAGTATTTT.

This clonotype was recorded many times. The gene calls are TRBV28 and TRBJ2-5, with TRBD1 as a possible D gene (6 bases). CDR1 is MDHEN and CDR2 is SYDVKM in the germline V gene. CDR3 size: 14 residues. Trimming took off 4 bases at V and 5 bases at J, with 14 bases between the two ends. Here the CDR3 reads CASSSRDTGETQYF. CDR3 nucleotide sequence: TGTGCCAGCAGTTCCCGGGACACCGGGGAGACCCAGTACTTC.